Below, 26 T cell receptor beta chains from the same sample are listed, as sequenced in a study of circulating CD8 cells and anti-PD-1 response in melanoma. Live CD3+CD8+TCRalphabeta+ cells were sorted into four subsets by PD-1 and/or TIGIT. The QIAseq Immune Repertoire TCR panel built the libraries from approximately 15 ng of total RNA. TCRdb analysed the reads with MiXCR anew, one entry per CDR3 protein. The table records 600 to 850 distinct CDR3 sequences, about 6% of them present only once. Source: CD8+ T cells from PBMCs, taken at baseline or after one month of anti-PD-1 therapy (not recorded which). The source of these receptors is a human donor with melanoma.

Within the sample, this clonotype is large. The chain combines TRBV27 with TRBJ1-5; D is perhaps TRBD1 (6 bases). CDR3 length: 15 residues. Germline CDR1 reads MNHEY; CDR2 reads SMNVEV (reference sequence). The germline V and J ends were trimmed by 5 bases and 2 bases, with 13 bases remaining between them. The CDR3 DNA reads as TGTGCCAGCAGTGGGACAAGGGGTGGCAATCAGCCCCAGCATTTT. Protein: CASSGTRGGNQPQHF.

This clonotype ranks as large (0.1 to 1%). The rearrangement links TRBV29-1 to TRBJ2-7; D remains unclear. V was trimmed by 5 bases and J by 0 bases, leaving 11 bases between them. The CDR3 totals 13 residues. Germline values: CDR1 SQVTM, CDR2 ANQGSEA. CDR3 bases: TGCAGCGTTACTGAGGAAAGCTCCTACGAGCAGTACTTC. The encoded protein is CSVTEESSYEQYF.

This clonotype is termed large. The chain employs TRBV7-3 and TRBJ2-2, with D hard to call. This CDR3 has 12 residues. Germline V gene data show CDR1 as SGHTA and CDR2 as FQGTGA. V lost 2 bases and J lost 6, with 4 bases in between. CDR3 nucleotide sequence: TGTGCCAGCAGCTTAGATGCCGGGGAGCTGTTTTTT. Encoded protein: CASSLDAGELFF.

Sample share makes this clonotype medium-sized. This chain connects TRBV27 to TRBJ2-3, with D tentatively TRBD1 (7 bases). The CDR3 sequence is 13 residues long. Germline lookup yields CDR1 MNHEY and CDR2 SMNVEV (reference sequence). V was cut by 3 bases and J by 5 bases, with 9 bases left in between. The CDR3 DNA reads TGTGCCAGCAGTTTTCAGGGGGGAGATACGCAGTATTTT. Translated, it gives CASSFQGGDTQYF.

By share, this clonotype counts as hyperexpanded. V is TRBV14 and J is TRBJ2-7; D remains unclear. The V end lost 4 bases, the J end lost 2 bases, and 18 bases lay between the germline ends. The CDR3 extends over 16 amino acids. CDR1 is SGHDN and CDR2 is FVKESK in the germline V gene. CDR3 bases: TGTGCCAGCAGCCTGCTGGATAAGAAAATAGCCTACGAGCAGTACTTC. It is translated as CASSLLDKKIAYEQYF.

By proportion, this clonotype is large. The genes are TRBV12-5 and TRBJ2-2, with TRBD2 identical over 12 bases. CDR1 and CDR2 (germline): LGHNT, FRNRAP. CDR3 length: 16 residues. Losses at the gene ends were 6 bases for V and 2 bases for J; bases not matched to a gene: 4. CDR3: CASGTLAGGNTGELFF. DNA of the CDR3: TGTGCTAGTGGGACACTAGCGGGGGGCAACACCGGGGAGCTGTTTTTT.

This clonotype is large. V is TRBV27 and J is TRBJ2-7; 10 bases fit TRBD1. The CDR3 length is 15 residues. Germline values: CDR1 MNHEY, CDR2 SMNVEV (reference sequence). Unmatched junction bases numbered 7, after V lost 3 bases and J lost 5 bases. The DNA of the CDR3 is TGTGCCAGCAGTTTCACCGGGACAGGGGTAAACGAGCAGTACTTC. This translates into CASSFTGTGVNEQYF.

By share, this clonotype counts as medium-sized. This rearrangement joins TRBV28 to TRBJ2-7; no clear D gene. In germline, CDR1 is MDHEN, CDR2 SYDVKM. The CDR3 is 12 amino acids. The V gene lost 2 bases and the J gene lost 2 bases, with 4 bases spanning the gap. This CDR3 reads CASSLATYEQYF. The DNA of the CDR3 is TGTGCCAGCAGTTTAGCGACCTACGAGCAGTACTTC.

J is TRBJ2-7 and V is TRBV7-2, with D hard to call. CDR1 is SGHTA and CDR2 is FQGNSA in the germline V gene. CDR3 length equals 11 residues. V was pared by 5 bases and J by 2 bases, with 4 bases between. DNA for the CDR3: TGTGCCAGCAGCCTTACCTACGAGCAGTACTTC. It codes for CASSLTYEQYF.

Sample share makes this clonotype medium-sized. The J gene is TRBJ1-3, the V gene TRBV27, with unresolved D. Germline V gives CDR1 MNHEY, CDR2 SMNVEV (reference sequence). V dropped 2 bases and J dropped 3 bases, with 8 bases sitting between them. The CDR3 totals 14 residues. CDR3 DNA sequence: TGTGCCAGCAGTTTAGGATTGAGTGGAAACACCATATATTTT. Translation: CASSLGLSGNTIYF.

In this sample, this clonotype turned up a few times. This chain links TRBV29-1 with TRBJ2-7; no definite D call. The CDR3 has 12 residues. Trimming cost V 7 bases and J 1 base, with 11 bases left between them. CDR1 and CDR2 (germline): SQVTM, ANQGSEA. CDR3 sequence reads: CSANDFSYEQYF. The CDR3 DNA follows: TGCAGCGCCAACGACTTTTCCTACGAGCAGTACTTC.

This clonotype qualifies as large. The gene calls are TRBV19 and TRBJ2-1; D gene ambiguous. The germline gives CDR1 LNHDA, CDR2 SQIVND (reference sequence). The CDR3 loop spans 13 amino acids. V was trimmed by 8 bases and J by 4 bases, leaving 12 bases between them. This chain's CDR3 is CASSVGSYNEQFF. The CDR3 coding sequence is TGTGCCAGTTCAGTGGGCAGTTACAATGAGCAGTTCTTC.

As for this clonotype: This could be a read error, since a much larger clone is one nucleotide away. The gene calls are TRBV29-1 and TRBJ2-3, with 8 bases fitting TRBD2. CDR1 is SQVTM, CDR2 ANQGSEA, per germline. This CDR3 has 16 amino acids. The CDR3 reads CSAELGGGTLTDTQYF. In nucleotides, the CDR3 is TGCAGCGCTGAACTGGGCGGGGGGACCCTCACAGATACGCAGTATTTT.

About this clonotype itself: It may be a read error: a sequence one base away is much more abundant. V and J are TRBV29-1 and TRBJ2-7; D is ambiguous. The V end lost 4 bases, the J end lost 5 bases, and 9 bases lay between the germline ends. The CDR3 is made up of 11 amino acids. Germline loops: CDR1 SQVTM, CDR2 ANQGSEA. For the CDR3, the DNA is TGCAGCGTTGTCCTCTCGAACGAGCAGTACTTC. Protein: CSVVLSNEQYF.

By sample share, this clonotype is medium-sized (0.01 to 0.1%). This chain links TRBV29-1 with TRBJ2-7; 12 nucleotides line up with TRBD2. Germline V CDR1 and CDR2: SQVTM, ANQGSEA. The CDR3 runs 16 residues. With V trimmed by 3 bases and J by 6 bases, 12 bases remained unmatched. Here the CDR3 reads CSVEGTATSGSGEQYF. The CDR3 nucleotides are TGCAGCGTTGAGGGTACGGCGACTAGCGGGAGTGGCGAGCAGTACTTC.

By share, this clonotype counts as large. The V and J genes are TRBV20-1 and TRBJ1-1; no definite D call. This CDR3 region has 12 residues. Trimming removed 8 bases from V and 3 bases from J, with 13 bases in between. Germline CDR1 DFQATT, CDR2 SNEGSKA (reference sequence). The CDR3 bases are TGCAGTATTGAGTTTTCGGACACTGAAGCTTTCTTT. Translating gives CSIEFSDTEAFF.

Points on this clonotype: A read error may account for a junction end that differs from germline. The J gene is TRBJ2-7, the V gene TRBV20-1, with 9 nucleotides matching TRBD1. The V gene's germline CDR1 is DFQATT and CDR2 SNEGSKA (reference sequence). The CDR3 loop spans 13 amino acids. The CDR3 DNA follows: TGCGGTGCTAGGGACAGGGACTCCTACGAGCAGTACTTC. This encodes CGARDRDSYEQYF.

This clonotype counts as large (0.1 to 1%). This chain links TRBV7-2 with TRBJ2-6; a weak D match, TRBD1 (6 bases). Trimming pared 5 bases from V and 4 bases from J, leaving 18 bases between. The CDR3 is made up of 17 amino acids. Germline V gives CDR1 SGHTA, CDR2 FQGNSA. In nucleotides, the CDR3 is TGTGCCAGCAGCCAAAGCTTCACAGGGTTAGGGGCCAACGTCCTGACTTTC. Its translation is CASSQSFTGLGANVLTF.

This clonotype is large (0.1 to 1%) within its sample. The V call is TRBV27, the J call TRBJ1-1; the D gene is possibly TRBD1 (6 bases). Germline values: CDR1 MNHEY, CDR2 SMNVEV (reference sequence). This CDR3 region has 14 residues. The ends were cut back, 6 bases at V and 2 bases at J, with 13 bases in the middle. CDR3 sequence (DNA): TGTGCCAGCAGGTCTGGACAGACAAACACTGAAGCTTTCTTT. Amino acid sequence: CASRSGQTNTEAFF.

This clonotype is large (0.1 to 1%). The chain combines TRBV27 with TRBJ1-6; D is possibly TRBD1 (5 bases). Germline V CDR1 and CDR2: MNHEY, SMNVEV (reference sequence). The ends were cut back, 7 bases at V and 10 bases at J, with 17 bases in the middle. The CDR3 is 14 amino acids. CDR3 DNA: TGTGCCAGCACGGATAAGGGAGGGGACTCACCCCTCCACTTT. Translation gives CASTDKGGDSPLHF.

By share of the sample, this clonotype is large (0.1 to 1%). The J gene is TRBJ2-7, the V gene TRBV27; D gene uncertain. Trimming removed 6 bases at V and 0 bases at J, with 9 bases between. The CDR3 runs to 13 residues. Germline V lookup: CDR1 MNHEY, CDR2 SMNVEV (reference sequence). CDR3 loop: CASRVGSSYEQYF. CDR3 DNA sequence: TGTGCCAGCAGAGTTGGCAGCTCCTACGAGCAGTACTTC.

This clonotype is large by share. The V and J genes are TRBV27 and TRBJ2-7, with 8 bases fitting TRBD2. Germline lookup yields CDR1 MNHEY and CDR2 SMNVEV (reference sequence). This CDR3 is 14 amino acids long. J gave up 1 base and V 5 bases, and 4 bases lay outside the gene matches. CDR3 region: CASSLTSGSYEQYF. For the CDR3, the DNA is TGTGCCAGCAGTCTTACTAGCGGATCCTACGAGCAGTACTTC.

Comments on this clonotype: With a far larger clone one base away, a read error is the likely cause. The rearrangement links TRBV21-1 to TRBJ2-1; TRBD1, the D gene given by the table, was not confirmed from the DNA. TRBV21-1 is designated a pseudogene. The CDR3 consists of 12 residues. The CDR3 coding sequence is TGTGCCAGCAGCAAGACAGGGGACGAGCAGTTCTTC. This encodes CASSKTGDEQFF.

This clonotype is large (0.1 to 1%) in the sample. The chain recombines TRBV19 with TRBJ2-1; TRBD1 is a possible D gene (6 bases). The CDR3 length is 14 residues. Germline V gene sequence: CDR1 LNHDA, CDR2 SQIVND (reference sequence). The ends were cut back, 8 bases at V and 5 bases at J, with 16 bases in the middle. The DNA for the CDR3 is TGTGCCAGTCGTCCGGGCAGGGGTAACAATGAGCAGTTCTTC. It codes for CASRPGRGNNEQFF.

This clonotype appeared a few times. The chain joins TRBV7-6 to TRBJ1-1; D is unresolved. This CDR3 contains 15 residues. V shed 5 bases and J shed 1 base, with 14 bases lying between them. The germline V gene has CDR1 SGHVS and CDR2 FNYEAQ. Here the CDR3 reads CASSPHSSGNTEAFF. For the CDR3, the DNA is TGTGCCAGCAGCCCCCACAGCTCTGGGAACACTGAAGCTTTCTTT.

The chain links TRBV6-1 to TRBJ1-4; D not resolved. There are 14 residues in the CDR3. Germline assignment: CDR1 MNHNS and CDR2 SASEGT. Trimming removed 0 bases from V and 8 bases from J, with 10 bases in between. CDR3 nucleotides: TGTGCCAGCAGTGAAGCGGGGAGGCGCGAAAAACTGTTTTTT. This sequence encodes CASSEAGRREKLFF.